Listed below are T cell receptor beta chains from one sample, sequenced in a study of blood T cells in healthy people across ages. TCRdb independently ran MiXCR on the 5' RACE reads; one entry per CDR3 protein. This table holds under 2 million distinct CDR3 sequences, roughly 30% found once. Sequences were obtained from blood. The receptors stem from a woman in her twenties or thirties in good health. Both conserved end residues are trimmed from each CDR3.

V,J,CDR3
TRBV5-1,TRBJ2-1,ASKGTSGVNEQF
TRBV28,TRBJ2-7,ASSSRDRENYEQY
TRBV28,TRBJ2-1,ASCVSGTSIRNEQF
TRBV4-1,TRBJ1-5,ASSQTEVGGNQPQH
TRBV5-5,TRBJ2-7,ASTQTGGRSYEQY
TRBV7-3,TRBJ1-2,ASSLSGTTYGYT
TRBV12-3/TRBV12-4,TRBJ2-1,ASSMGGTGNEQF
TRBV11-2,TRBJ2-2,ASSGQMNTGELF
TRBV10-3,TRBJ2-3,AISDVVGQGRTDTQY
TRBV6-6,TRBJ1-2,ASLKGFDGYT
TRBV4-2,TRBJ2-5,ASSQGFSGGVGSQY
TRBV6-1,TRBJ2-7,ASIQGTSGIRGQY
TRBV29-1,TRBJ2-7,SVEAWGRGRAYEQY